Below, 24 T cell receptor beta chains from the same sample are listed, as sequenced in a study of T cells in Graves' hyperthyroidism and ophthalmopathy. There were TCR beta CDR3 regions amplified from RNA transcripts. A first-round RT-PCR of the TCR CDR3 used the HTBI primer set. TCRdb reanalysed the multiplex PCR reads using MiXCR and keeps one entry per CDR3 protein. This sample has some 270,000 distinct CDR3 sequences, with around 13% found just once. The material sequenced was blood. The receptor set was obtained from a woman aged 40 to 50 with Graves' hyperthyroidism.

Many counts were recorded for this clonotype. The V gene is TRBV7-2, the J gene TRBJ2-1; D uncertain. Germline CDR1 and CDR2: SGHTA and FQGNSA. The CDR3 is 16 residues long. Deletions cut 1 base from V and 7 bases from J, with 17 bases between. The CDR3: CASSLGVRQRFNEQFF. The CDR3, as DNA: TGTGCCAGCAGCTTAGGGGTGCGCCAGAGGTTTAATGAGCAGTTCTTC.

The chain couples TRBV20-1 to TRBJ2-3; TRBD2 is a possible D gene (6 bases). The germline gives CDR1 DFQATT, CDR2 SNEGSKA (reference sequence). The length of the CDR3 is 14 residues. Trimming pared 6 bases from V and 0 bases from J, leaving 13 bases between. CDR3 nucleotides: TGCAGTGCGACCGGGACTCCTAGCACAGATACGCAGTATTTT. Amino acids: CSATGTPSTDTQYF.

The chain employs TRBV4-2 and TRBJ2-7; D uncertain. The CDR3 sequence is 16 residues long. The V end was cut by 0 bases, the J end by 5 bases, with 17 bases between. Germline CDR1 and CDR2: LGHNA and YNFKEQ. This chain's CDR3 is CASSQEQLLGRDEQYF. CDR3 coding DNA: TGTGCCAGCAGCCAAGAACAACTACTGGGAAGAGACGAGCAGTACTTC.

This clonotype was detected many times. V usage is TRBV11-2 and J usage is TRBJ2-7; D assignment may be TRBD1 or TRBD2 (6 bases each). Germline CDR1 SGHAT, CDR2 FQNNGV. V was clipped by 3 bases and J by 6 bases, with 24 bases between them. The CDR3 consists of 17 residues. The CDR3 region has the DNA TGTGCCAGCAGCTTCAGCCCGGGACTCACATCGGGGGCCGAGCAGTACTTC. Its protein is CASSFSPGLTSGAEQYF.

The V and J genes are TRBV6-1 and TRBJ1-5; 10 bases align to TRBD1. The junction had 7 bases not matched to a gene; V was cut back by 7 bases and J by 1 base. The CDR3 covers 16 residues. Germline V CDR1 and CDR2: MNHNS, SASEGT. The CDR3: CASTSGTGASNQPQHF. DNA of the CDR3: TGTGCCAGCACCAGCGGGACAGGGGCCAGCAATCAGCCCCAGCATTTT.

Worth noting for this clonotype: An end of the junction does not agree with germline; a read error may underlie this. The chain combines TRBV4-1 with TRBJ1-5; D gene ambiguous. The germline gives CDR1 MGHRA, CDR2 YSYEKL. The CDR3 consists of 15 residues. The CDR3 sequence: CASSLSDGRNQPQHF. The CDR3 DNA reads TGTGCCAGCAGCCTATCGGATGGGCGCAATCAGCCCCAGCATTTT.

This clonotype was seen at least ten times. This chain links TRBV13 with TRBJ2-5, with TRBD2 identical over 11 bases. The CDR3 totals 16 residues. The V and J ends lost 4 bases and 1 base, in that order; junction bases with no gene match: 5. CDR1 PRHDT and CDR2 FYEKMQ come from the germline V gene (reference sequence). CDR3 residues: CASSSETSGIQETQYF. The CDR3 DNA is TGTGCCAGCAGCTCAGAGACTAGCGGGATCCAAGAGACCCAGTACTTC.

Many counts were recorded for this clonotype. The CDR3 nucleotides read TGTGCCAGCAGCCAAGATGGAAGGGCTGCTAGGCAGTATTTT. Translation: CASSQDGRAARQYF. This chain links TRBV3-1 with TRBJ2-3; unclear D gene. This CDR3 has 14 residues. The V gene lost 0 bases and the J gene lost 11 bases, with 15 bases spanning the gap. The germline gives CDR1 LGHDT, CDR2 YNNKEL (reference sequence).

There are many counts of this clonotype. J is TRBJ2-7 and V is TRBV27; 7 bases fit TRBD2. This CDR3 is 14 amino acids long. Germline V gene lookup returns CDR1 MNHEY and CDR2 SMNVEV (reference sequence). J lost 5 bases, V lost 6 bases, and 10 bases had no gene match. The CDR3 nucleotides read TGTGCCAGCAGGGGGGGGACCACCCCGAACGAGCAGTACTTC. Its protein is CASRGGTTPNEQYF.

Ten or more counts support this clonotype. DNA for the CDR3: TGTGCCAGCAGTGAACCGGCAGAAGCAGATACGCAGTATTTT. It yields the protein CASSEPAEADTQYF. This chain joins TRBV2 and TRBJ2-3; D gene unclear. Germline CDR1 and CDR2: SNHLY and FYNNEI. This CDR3 is 14 amino acids long. Trimming stripped 2 bases from V and 4 bases from J, with 10 bases between.

This clonotype was counted ten times or more. DNA for the CDR3: TGTGCCAGCAGCCCTGGACAGATGAATGAAAAACTGTTTTTT. Protein: CASSPGQMNEKLFF. The chain recombines TRBV28 with TRBJ1-4; tentative D call: TRBD1 (6 bases). Looked up from germline, CDR1 is MDHEN and CDR2 is SYDVKM. The CDR3 length is 14 residues. Trimming removed 6 bases at V and 5 bases at J, with 13 bases between.

The genes are TRBV20-1 and TRBJ2-7, with TRBD2 identical over 12 bases. V dropped 6 bases and J dropped 6; count of bases not matched to a gene: 9. The CDR3 sequence is 14 residues long. Looked up from germline, CDR1 is DFQATT and CDR2 is SNEGSKA (reference sequence). The DNA of the CDR3 is TGCAGTGCGCCGTTCCTAGCGGGAGGGGGCGAGCAGTACTTC. Protein product: CSAPFLAGGGEQYF.

In its sample, this clonotype was seen many times. The chain links TRBV12-3 or TRBV12-4 to TRBJ1-5; D not resolved. The CDR3 has 11 amino acids. Trimming shortened V by 3 bases and J by 6 bases, and 3 bases separated the two germline ends. CDR3: CASSLGQPQHF. The DNA of the CDR3 is TGTGCCAGCAGTTTGGGTCAGCCCCAGCATTTT.

This clonotype was seen only a few times. The chain joins TRBV19 to TRBJ1-5, with TRBD1 as a possible D gene (5 bases). The length of the CDR3 is 13 residues. V was shortened by 7 bases and J by 4 bases, with 11 bases between the two germline ends. The germline gives CDR1 LNHDA, CDR2 SQIVND (reference sequence). The CDR3 DNA reads as TGTGCCAGTAATGGGGACTGGAATCAGCCCCAGCATTTT. It is translated as CASNGDWNQPQHF.

This clonotype was recorded many times. The chain combines TRBV5-5 with TRBJ2-3, with 8 bases lining up with TRBD1. The CDR3 loop spans 17 amino acids. Germline CDR1 and CDR2: SGHKS and YYEKEE (reference sequence). V lost 1 base to trimming and J lost 2 bases; unmatched junction nucleotides: 9. The chain's CDR3 is CASSLPRQGAPTDTQYF. The CDR3 DNA sequence: TGTGCCAGCAGCTTGCCCCGGCAGGGGGCCCCCACAGATACGCAGTATTTT.

The table lists this clonotype with many counts. The chain is built from TRBV20-1 and TRBJ1-2, with TRBD1 as a possible D gene (6 bases). This CDR3 region has 13 residues. V lost 6 bases, J lost 1 base, and 12 bases lay in between. Per the germline V gene, CDR1 is DFQATT and CDR2 is SNEGSKA (reference sequence). CDR3 DNA sequence: TGCAGTGCCGCACAGGGTATTAACTATGGCTACACCTTC. Its protein product is CSAAQGINYGYTF.

This clonotype was counted at least ten times. The chain is built from TRBV30 and TRBJ1-1; D is unclear. CDR1 and CDR2 (germline): GTSNPN, SVGIG (reference sequence). V shed 5 bases and J shed 4 bases, with 14 bases lying between them. This CDR3 is 13 amino acids long. This chain's CDR3 is CAWEPWTPTEAFF. For the CDR3, the DNA is TGTGCCTGGGAGCCCTGGACTCCCACTGAAGCTTTCTTT.

This clonotype was observed a handful of times. V and J are TRBV14 and TRBJ2-5, with D possibly called TRBD1 or TRBD2 (6 bases each). The CDR3 loop spans 14 amino acids. Germline CDR1 is SGHDN and CDR2 is FVKESK. Trimming pared 2 bases from V and 9 bases from J, leaving 16 bases between. Here the CDR3 reads CASSQSGGTSSQYF. The CDR3 DNA follows: TGTGCCAGCAGCCAAAGCGGAGGGACAAGTTCCCAGTACTTC.

At least ten counts were recorded for this clonotype. V usage is TRBV9 and J usage is TRBJ1-2; TRBD1 matches 9 bases. The V and J ends lost 2 bases and 2 bases, in that order; junction bases with no gene match: 1. The CDR3 runs to 14 residues. Germline loops: CDR1 SGDLS, CDR2 YYNGEE. CDR3 nucleotide sequence: TGTGCCAGCAGCGTGGGACAGGGAAACTATGGCTACACCTTC. Protein product: CASSVGQGNYGYTF.

This clonotype showed up many times. V gene TRBV6-1 combines with J gene TRBJ2-5; D is unresolved. The germline V and J ends were trimmed by 5 bases and 1 base, with 11 bases remaining between them. This CDR3 is 14 amino acids long. The germline V gene has CDR1 MNHNS and CDR2 SASEGT. CDR3 sequence: CASSPTESQETQYF. In nucleotides, the CDR3 is TGTGCCAGCAGTCCAACGGAAAGCCAAGAGACCCAGTACTTC.

This clonotype was recorded many times. V and J are TRBV29-1 and TRBJ2-3; D gene unclear. Germline V gene data show CDR1 as SQVTM and CDR2 as ANQGSEA. Trimming cost V 3 bases and J 1 base, with 5 bases left between them. The CDR3 extends over 12 amino acids. CDR3 in DNA: TGCAGCGTTGAGCAGGGCACAGATACGCAGTATTTT. This sequence encodes CSVEQGTDTQYF.

About this clonotype itself: At one of its ends the junction is not consistent with the germline gene, which may arise from a read error. This chain connects TRBV24-1 to TRBJ1-1; D uncertain. The CDR3 contains 12 residues. Germline CDR1 is KGHDR and CDR2 is SFDVKD. CDR3 protein: CATSDWGTEASF. CDR3 bases: TGTGCCACCAGTGATTGGGGTACTGAAGCTTCCTTT.

In its sample, this clonotype was seen a few times. The CDR3 spells CASSYLASGRAGTGELFF. DNA of the CDR3: TGTGCCAGCAGTTACTTGGCTAGCGGGAGGGCCGGGACCGGGGAGCTGTTTTTT. J is TRBJ2-2 and V is TRBV6-5, with 12 bases fitting TRBD2. The CDR3 has 18 amino acids. V trimming: 1 base; J trimming: 5 bases; junction bases outside the gene matches: 8. CDR1 is MNHEY and CDR2 is SVGAGI in the germline V gene.

About this clonotype: Given a much more abundant clone one base away, this may be a read error. V is TRBV6-5 and J is TRBJ1-2; D uncertain. The CDR3 sequence is 13 residues long. V dropped 0 bases and J dropped 5 bases, with 7 bases sitting between them. Germline loops: CDR1 MNHEY, CDR2 SVGAGI. CDR3 DNA sequence: TGTGCCAGCAGTTACTCCTCCATGTATGGCTACACCTTC. This encodes CASSYSSMYGYTF.